This T cell receptor beta chain was recorded in a study of blood T cells in healthy people across ages. This clonotype was seen at least ten times. A J-beta primer mix and a sample-barcoded 5' primer were used in a second PCR of roughly 6 to 11 cycles. TCRdb reprocessed the 5' RACE reads with MiXCR, giving one entry per CDR3 protein. Among over 500,000 distinct CDR3 sequences, around a quarter were seen once, and the ten largest hold 3% to 4%. The CDR3 loop spans 14 amino acids. Germline-derived CDR1 and CDR2 are SGHTA and FQGTGA. V was shortened by 2 bases and J by 1 base, with 8 bases between the two germline ends. These same records also appear under a second study, on T cells of mothers and their children. As that study records: No persistent microchimeric T cell clones were detected.

The chain employs TRBV7-3 and TRBJ1-1; D gene uncertain. What was sequenced was blood. This clonotype was obtained from a boy younger than 10 in good health. CDR3 nucleotides: TGTGCCAGCAGCTTAGGCACCGAGAACACTGAAGCTTTCTTT. It codes for CASSLGTENTEAFF.